What follows are 21 T cell receptor beta chains derived from one specimen sequenced in a study of CD8 T cells in ankylosing spondylitis. Study conclusions and caveats: Typical of ankylosing spondylitis blood, it appeared, was a TCR beta motif of eight highly homologous variants.

No antigen has been identified for these receptors. TCRdb used MiXCR to reprocess the 5' RACE reads, holding one entry per CDR3 protein. This sample yields 100,000 or so distinct CDR3 sequences, of which about 9% are seen a single time; approximately 30% belongs to the top ten. The sequenced sample consisted of blood, either unsorted or a sorted T cell fraction (not recorded which). The receptors come from a male donor with ankylosing spondylitis.

The gene calls are TRBV27 and TRBJ2-7, with 7 bases lining up with TRBD1. In germline, CDR1 is MNHEY, CDR2 SMNVEV (reference sequence). The CDR3 has 13 residues. Trimming at V came to 4 bases and at J to 2 bases, leaving 2 bases not matched to a gene. CDR3 bases: TGTGCCAGCAGTTGGGACAGTCCCTACGAGCAGTACTTC. Translation: CASSWDSPYEQYF.

This clonotype is medium-sized. This chain joins TRBV7-2 and TRBJ1-6; D might be TRBD1 (5 bases). This CDR3 has 13 residues. V lost 7 bases, J lost 6 bases, and 10 bases lay in between. CDR1 and CDR2 (germline): SGHTA, FQGNSA. The chain's CDR3 is CASNVRANSPLHF. The CDR3 bases are TGTGCCAGCAATGTCAGGGCTAATTCACCCCTCCACTTT. Complete variable domain (other parts from reference TRBV7-2 and TRBJ1-6): GAGVSQSPSNKVTEKGKDVELRCDPISGHTALYWYRQSLGQGLEFLIYFQGNSAPDKSGLPSDRFSAERTGGSVSTLTIQRTQQEDSAVYLCASNVRANSPLHFGNGTRLTVT.

This clonotype has a handful of counts. The chain combines TRBV10-3 with TRBJ2-1; 11 positions agree with TRBD1. Germline V gives CDR1 ENHRY, CDR2 SYGVKD. V shed 6 bases, J shed 5 bases, and the junction held 6 bases outside the gene matches. This CDR3 comprises 15 residues. CDR3: CAISPGTGGNNEQFF. In nucleotides, the CDR3 is TGTGCCATCAGCCCCGGGACAGGGGGGAACAATGAGCAGTTCTTC.

This clonotype was recorded at least ten times. J is TRBJ2-3 and V is TRBV29-1, with no clear D. CDR1 and CDR2 from the germline V gene are SQVTM and ANQGSEA. The CDR3 has 14 amino acids. The V and J ends lost 1 base and 0 bases respectively, with 8 bases between them. This CDR3 reads CSVEGLQSTDTQYF. The CDR3 nucleotides read TGCAGCGTTGAAGGTTTACAGAGCACAGATACGCAGTATTTT.

In the case of this clonotype: Just one base apart from a much larger clone, this may be a read error. For the CDR3, the DNA is TGTGCCAGCAGCCCCGGGGCCCTCGCCGGGGAGCTGTTTTTT. Protein product: CASSPGALAGELFF. The J gene is TRBJ2-2, the V gene TRBV7-9, with D perhaps assigned TRBD1 or TRBD2 (5 bases each). The CDR3 contains 14 residues. Germline lookup yields CDR1 SEHNR and CDR2 FQNEAQ (reference sequence). Trimming took off 5 bases at V and 6 bases at J, with 13 bases between the two ends.

This clonotype was found a few times. The chain couples TRBV6-1 to TRBJ2-7; D is unresolved. Germline values: CDR1 MNHNS, CDR2 SASEGT. The CDR3 consists of 11 residues. The CDR3 sequence is CAALGYYEQYF. The CDR3, as DNA: TGTGCGGCCCTTGGGTACTACGAGCAGTACTTC.

The gene calls are TRBV10-3 and TRBJ1-1, with no clear D. This CDR3 comprises 11 residues. Trimming left V 4 bases short and J 7 bases short, with 7 bases between. Germline lookup yields CDR1 ENHRY and CDR2 SYGVKD. The CDR3 sequence is CAISVGNEAFF. The CDR3, as DNA: TGTGCCATCAGTGTGGGCAATGAAGCTTTCTTT.

The gene calls are TRBV5-6 and TRBJ2-2; 14 nucleotides agree with TRBD2. The CDR3 length is 16 residues. The V and J ends lost 3 bases and 3 bases, in that order; junction bases with no gene match: 1. CDR1 and CDR2 (germline): SGHDT, YYEEEE. In DNA form, the CDR3 reads TGTGCCAGCAGCTCGGGACTAGCGGGAGACACCGGGGAGCTGTTTTTT. The encoded protein is CASSSGLAGDTGELFF.

This clonotype was detected a few times. The chain is built from TRBV11-1 and TRBJ2-1, with D perhaps matching TRBD2 (6 bases). Trimming removed 2 bases at V and 0 bases at J, with 17 bases between. The germline V gene has CDR1 SGHAT and CDR2 FQDESV (reference sequence). This CDR3 is built from 18 residues. As DNA, the CDR3 is TGTGCCAGCAGCTTACCGATTAGCGGAGGCAGCTCCTACAATGAGCAGTTCTTC. This encodes CASSLPISGGSSYNEQFF.

In this sample, this clonotype turned up a few times. V usage is TRBV2 and J usage is TRBJ1-5, with 7 bases lining up with TRBD1. With 6 bases clipped from V and 1 base from J, the junction kept 9 bases outside the gene matches. This CDR3 has 16 residues. Per the germline V gene, CDR1 is SNHLY and CDR2 is FYNNEI. The CDR3 DNA reads as TGTGCCAGCAGCGAGGACAGGAGCGGGAGCAATCAGCCCCAGCATTTT. The encoded protein is CASSEDRSGSNQPQHF.

This clonotype was detected ten times or more. The J gene is TRBJ2-1, the V gene TRBV6-2 or TRBV6-3; 9 bases line up with TRBD2. Per germline, CDR1 MNHEY and CDR2 SVGEGT. With V trimmed by 4 bases and J by 5 bases, 18 bases remained unmatched. CDR3 length equals 19 residues. The CDR3 region has the DNA TGTGCCAGCAGTTTGCGGGCTAGCGGGGCCTCGACAAGCCACAATGAGCAGTTCTTC. It yields the protein CASSLRASGASTSHNEQFF.

In this sample, this clonotype turned up many times. V usage is TRBV10-3 and J usage is TRBJ2-2, with 8 nucleotides matching TRBD2. The CDR3 length is 20 residues. The germline gives CDR1 ENHRY, CDR2 SYGVKD. V lost 1 base to trimming and J lost 0 bases; unmatched junction nucleotides: 13. The CDR3 here is CAISEYTSGSRGSNTGELFF. CDR3 DNA: TGTGCCATCAGTGAGTATACTAGCGGAAGCCGAGGTTCGAACACCGGGGAGCTGTTTTTT.

This clonotype was seen at least ten times. The V call is TRBV29-1, the J call TRBJ2-5; 7 bases align to TRBD1. J lost 3 bases, V lost 5 bases, and 6 bases had no gene match. This CDR3 has 13 amino acids. The V gene's germline CDR1 is SQVTM and CDR2 ANQGSEA. CDR3 DNA: TGCAGCGTTTTACCGGGACAGAAAGAGACCCAGTACTTC. Its translation is CSVLPGQKETQYF.

This clonotype was observed many times. V and J are TRBV24-1 and TRBJ2-5; the D is unclear. The germline V gene has CDR1 KGHDR and CDR2 SFDVKD. The CDR3 runs 15 residues. Trimming left V 0 bases short and J 0 bases short, with 7 bases between. Written as DNA, the CDR3 is TGTGCCACCAGTGATTTGCGTCGGAACCAAGAGACCCAGTACTTC. It specifies CATSDLRRNQETQYF.

This clonotype was detected many times. Mismatch with germline at one junction end may stem from a read error. The V call is TRBV20-1, the J call TRBJ2-7, with 12 bases identical to TRBD2. Germline assignment: CDR1 DFQATT and CDR2 SNEGSKA (reference sequence). The CDR3 length is 12 residues. The CDR3 sequence: CSARVLAGGRHF. In DNA, the CDR3 is TGCAGTGCTAGAGTGCTAGCGGGAGGGCGGCACTTC.

The V and J genes are TRBV27 and TRBJ2-5, with no clear D. The CDR3 covers 13 residues. V was shortened by 5 bases and J by 1 base, with 8 bases between the two germline ends. Germline CDR1 and CDR2: MNHEY and SMNVEV (reference sequence). The CDR3 DNA is TGTGCCAGCAGTCCCTATATCCAAGAGACCCAGTACTTC. The encoded protein is CASSPYIQETQYF.

The chain joins TRBV12-3 or TRBV12-4 to TRBJ2-6; unclear D gene. This CDR3 is 12 amino acids long. V lost 8 bases, J lost 4 bases, and 6 bases lay in between. The CDR3 region is CASPMGANVLTF. CDR3 DNA sequence: TGTGCCAGCCCTATGGGGGCCAACGTCCTGACTTTC.

Concerning this clonotype itself: A much larger clone differs by one base, so this may be a read error. This rearrangement joins TRBV7-9 to TRBJ2-1; TRBD2 matches 7 bases. The germline gives CDR1 SEHNR, CDR2 FQNEAQ (reference sequence). CDR3 length: 11 amino acids. Written as DNA, the CDR3 is TGTACTTCTGAGCGGGACTACGAGCAGCTCTTC. This translates into CTSERDYEQLF.

The chain is built from TRBV3-1 and TRBJ2-2; D ambiguous. V was pared by 0 bases and J by 4 bases, with 6 bases between. Per the germline V gene, CDR1 is LGHDT and CDR2 is YNNKEL (reference sequence). CDR3 length equals 14 residues. CDR3 in amino acids: CASSQDHSTGELFF. CDR3 coding DNA: TGTGCCAGCAGCCAAGACCATTCCACCGGGGAGCTGTTTTTT. Complete variable domain (other parts from reference TRBV3-1 and TRBJ2-2): DTAVSQTPKYLVTQMGNDKSIKCEQNLGHDTMYWYKQDSKKFLKIMFSYNNKELIINETVPNRFSPKSPDKAHLNLHINSLELGDSAVYFCASSQDHSTGELFFGEGSRLTVL.

This clonotype appeared many times. This chain connects TRBV7-8 to TRBJ2-1, with 10 bases fitting TRBD2. V lost 1 base to trimming and J lost 1 base; unmatched junction nucleotides: 10. Germline CDR1 reads SGHVS; CDR2 reads FQNEAQ. The CDR3 sequence is 19 residues long. The CDR3 DNA follows: TGTGCCAGCAGCTTAGGCCTAGCGGGAGCTTTCATTTCCTACAATGAGCAGTTCTTC. Protein: CASSLGLAGAFISYNEQFF.

The chain joins TRBV11-2 to TRBJ2-7; no reliable D call. This CDR3 comprises 11 residues. CDR1 and CDR2 (germline): SGHAT, FQNNGV. Trimming left V 0 bases short and J 9 bases short, with 6 bases between. CDR3 sequence (DNA): TGTGCCAGCAGCTTAGAAATAGGGCAGTACTTC. It is translated as CASSLEIGQYF. Together with reference TRBV11-2 and TRBJ2-7, the CDR3 gives the full variable domain: EAGVAQSPRYKIIEKRQSVAFWCNPISGHATLYWYQQILGQGPKLLIQFQNNGVVDDSQLPKDRFSAERLKGVDSTLKIQPAKLEDSAVYLCASSLEIGQYFGPGTRLTVT.